Listed here are 6 T cell receptor beta chains from one sample, sequenced in a study of CXCR3-negative and CXCR3-positive naive CD8 T cells. UMI-labeled TRB cDNA libraries were prepared by 5' RACE. TCRdb re-called the 5' RACE reads and catalogs CDR3 proteins one per entry, DNA excluded. Here the sample table reports roughly 100,000 distinct CDR3 sequences. The sample consisted of naive CXCR3- CD8+ T cells from blood. The subset: CD45RO-CCR7+CD27+CD95- naive CD8+ T cells lacking CXCR3 (TNR3-). These receptors originate from a human donor in good health. Some clones in this sample may be carry-over from other donors' samples.

The chain uses TRBV7-9 and TRBJ1-1. The CDR3 has 13 residues. The germline V gene encodes CDR1 SEHNR and CDR2 FQNEAQ (reference sequence). Here the CDR3 reads CASSPWENTEAFF. Looking up the rest from reference TRBV7-9 and TRBJ1-1 gives the full variable domain: DTGVSQNPRHKITKRGQNVTFRCDPISEHNRLYWYRQTLGQGPEFLTYFQNEAQLEKSRLLSDRFSAERPKGSFSTLEIQRTEQGDSAMYLCASSPWENTEAFFGQGTRLTVV.

The chain couples TRBV4-2 to TRBJ1-1; lacking DNA, the TRBD1 call made by TCRdb goes unchecked. CDR3 size: 15 residues. In germline, CDR1 is LGHNA, CDR2 YNFKEQ. CDR3 protein: CASSQPDRGETEAFF.

The V and J genes are TRBV12-3 or TRBV12-4 and TRBJ2-1. The CDR3 totals 13 residues. CDR3 protein: CASSFSQINEQFF.

The chain joins TRBV10-3 to TRBJ2-3; without DNA, the TCRdb call of TRBD2 cannot be checked. The CDR3 is 12 residues long. Germline V gene sequence: CDR1 ENHRY, CDR2 SYGVKD. This CDR3 is CAVAGEEDTQYF.

The chain employs TRBV14 and TRBJ2-7; there is no DNA to check the TCRdb D call of TRBD2. The CDR3 sequence is 14 residues long. CDR1 SGHDN and CDR2 FVKESK come from the germline V gene. The CDR3 here is CASGRARRPYEQYF.

The J gene is TRBJ2-5, the V gene TRBV7-6; the TCRdb D gene call, TRBD1, has no DNA to confirm it. Germline V gene sequence: CDR1 SGHVS, CDR2 FNYEAQ. The CDR3 spans 17 residues. CDR3: CASSFLEGQGASETQYF. Full variable domain (remainder filled in from reference TRBV7-6 and TRBJ2-5): GAGVSQSPRYKVTKRGQDVALRCDPISGHVSLYWYRQALGQGPEFLTYFNYEAQQDKSGLPNDRFSAERPEGSISTLTIQRTEQRDSAMYRCASSFLEGQGASETQYFGPGTRLLVL.